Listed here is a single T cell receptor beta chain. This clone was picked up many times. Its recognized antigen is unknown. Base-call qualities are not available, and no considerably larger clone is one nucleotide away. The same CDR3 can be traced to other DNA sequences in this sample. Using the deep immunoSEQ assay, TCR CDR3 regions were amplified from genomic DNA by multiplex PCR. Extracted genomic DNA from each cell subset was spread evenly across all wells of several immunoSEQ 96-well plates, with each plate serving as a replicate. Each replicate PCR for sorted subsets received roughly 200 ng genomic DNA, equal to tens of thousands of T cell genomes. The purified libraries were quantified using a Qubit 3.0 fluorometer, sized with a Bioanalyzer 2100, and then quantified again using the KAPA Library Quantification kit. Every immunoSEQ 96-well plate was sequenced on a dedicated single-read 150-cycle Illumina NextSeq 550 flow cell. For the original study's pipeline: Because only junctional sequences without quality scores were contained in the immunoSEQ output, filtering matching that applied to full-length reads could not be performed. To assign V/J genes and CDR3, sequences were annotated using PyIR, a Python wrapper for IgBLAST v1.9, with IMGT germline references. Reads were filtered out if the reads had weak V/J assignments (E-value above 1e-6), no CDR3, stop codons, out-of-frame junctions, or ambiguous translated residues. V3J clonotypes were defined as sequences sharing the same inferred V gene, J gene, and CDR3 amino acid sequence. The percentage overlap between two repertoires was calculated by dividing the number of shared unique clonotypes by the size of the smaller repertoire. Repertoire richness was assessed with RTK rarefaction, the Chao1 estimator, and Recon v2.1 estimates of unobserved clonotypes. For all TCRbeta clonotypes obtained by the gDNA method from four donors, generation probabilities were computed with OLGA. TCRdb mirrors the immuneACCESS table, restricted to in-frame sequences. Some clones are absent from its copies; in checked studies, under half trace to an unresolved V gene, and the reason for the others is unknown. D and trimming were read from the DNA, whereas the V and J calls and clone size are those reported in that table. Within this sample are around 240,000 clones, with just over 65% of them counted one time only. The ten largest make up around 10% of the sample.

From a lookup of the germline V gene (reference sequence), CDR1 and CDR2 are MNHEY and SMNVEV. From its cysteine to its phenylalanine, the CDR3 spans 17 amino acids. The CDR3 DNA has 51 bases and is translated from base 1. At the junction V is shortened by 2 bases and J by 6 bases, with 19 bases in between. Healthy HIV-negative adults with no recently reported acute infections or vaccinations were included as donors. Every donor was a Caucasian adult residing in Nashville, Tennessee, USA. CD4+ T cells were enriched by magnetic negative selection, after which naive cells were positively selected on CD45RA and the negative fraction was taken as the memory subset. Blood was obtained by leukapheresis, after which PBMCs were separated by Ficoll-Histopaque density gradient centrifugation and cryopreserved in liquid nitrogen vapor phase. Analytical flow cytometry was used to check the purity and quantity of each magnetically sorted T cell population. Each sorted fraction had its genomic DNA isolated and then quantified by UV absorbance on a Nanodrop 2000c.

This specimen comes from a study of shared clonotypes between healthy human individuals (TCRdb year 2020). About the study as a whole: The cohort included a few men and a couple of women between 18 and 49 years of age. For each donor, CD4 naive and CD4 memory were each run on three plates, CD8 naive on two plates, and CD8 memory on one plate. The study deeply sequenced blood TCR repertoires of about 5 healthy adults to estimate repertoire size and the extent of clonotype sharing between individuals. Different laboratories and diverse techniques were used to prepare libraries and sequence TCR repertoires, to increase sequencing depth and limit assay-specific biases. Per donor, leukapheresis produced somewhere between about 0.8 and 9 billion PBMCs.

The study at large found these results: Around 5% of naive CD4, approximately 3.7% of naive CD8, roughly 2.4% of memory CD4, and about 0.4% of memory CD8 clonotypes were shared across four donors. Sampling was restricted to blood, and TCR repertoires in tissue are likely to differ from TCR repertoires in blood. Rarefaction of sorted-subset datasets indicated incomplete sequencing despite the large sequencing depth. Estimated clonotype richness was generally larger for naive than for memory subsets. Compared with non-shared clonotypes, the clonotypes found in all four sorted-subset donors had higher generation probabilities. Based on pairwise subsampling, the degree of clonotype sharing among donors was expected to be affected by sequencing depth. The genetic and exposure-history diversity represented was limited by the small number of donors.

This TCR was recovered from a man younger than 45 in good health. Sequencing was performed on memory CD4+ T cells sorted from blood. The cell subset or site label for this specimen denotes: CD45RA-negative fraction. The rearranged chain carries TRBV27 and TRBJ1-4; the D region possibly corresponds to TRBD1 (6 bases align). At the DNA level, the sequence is TGTGCCAGCAGTTTAACGGGGGGTCGGGGGGCGTATGAAAAACTGTTTTTT. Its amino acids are CASSLTGGRGAYEKLFF.